These 14 T cell receptor beta chains originate from one sample sequenced in a study of T cell repertoires in cytomegalovirus infection. TCRdb passed the reads through MiXCR, listing each CDR3 protein once. There are around 530,000 distinct CDR3 sequences in the sample; approximately 25% occur only once, and over 10% lies in the top ten. The sample comprised PBMCs. Receptor source: a human donor in good health (CMV status not recorded). Some clones in this sample may be carry-over from other donors' samples.

There are a few counts of this clonotype. The chain has TRBV4-1 and TRBJ2-7; D gene unclear. Germline V gene sequence: CDR1 MGHRA, CDR2 YSYEKL. The CDR3 consists of 15 residues. Trimming left V 1 base short and J 1 base short, with 11 bases between. The CDR3 is CASSQAFRQSYEQYF. The CDR3 bases are TGCGCCAGCAGCCAAGCTTTTAGGCAATCCTACGAGCAGTACTTC.

This clonotype occurred many times. The rearrangement links TRBV28 to TRBJ2-3; D not certain. The CDR3 sequence is 15 residues long. Germline loops: CDR1 MDHEN, CDR2 SYDVKM. The V end lost 3 bases, the J end lost 0 bases, and 10 bases lay between the germline ends. CDR3 region: CASSFWQTSTDTQYF. In nucleotides, the CDR3 is TGTGCCAGCAGTTTTTGGCAGACTAGCACAGATACGCAGTATTTT.

The chain carries TRBV19 and TRBJ2-5, with TRBD1 as a possible D gene (7 bases). V lost 5 bases, J lost 5 bases, and 18 bases lay in between. The length of the CDR3 is 15 residues. Germline V CDR1 and CDR2: LNHDA, SQIVND (reference sequence). CDR3 region: CASSSGFQGGETQYF. In DNA, the CDR3 is TGTGCCAGTAGTTCAGGGTTTCAGGGGGGTGAGACCCAGTACTTC.

The gene calls are TRBV7-6 and TRBJ2-1; 11 bases fit TRBD2. Germline V gene sequence: CDR1 SGHVS, CDR2 FNYEAQ. This CDR3 is 15 amino acids long. V trimming: 5 bases; J trimming: 7 bases; junction bases outside the gene matches: 7. CDR3 protein: CASSILAGEGNEQFF. CDR3 bases: TGTGCCAGCAGCATACTAGCGGGAGAGGGGAATGAGCAGTTCTTC.

This clonotype was picked up many times. The junction and the germline gene differ at one end; a read error may be behind it. The rearrangement joins TRBV7-2 to TRBJ2-1; TRBD2 matches at 7 bases. In germline, CDR1 is SGHTA, CDR2 FQGNSA. The CDR3 totals 11 residues. This chain's CDR3 is CASSLGGRLVF. CDR3 DNA: TGTGCCAGCAGCTTAGGCGGGAGACTGGTCTTC.

J is TRBJ2-5 and V is TRBV5-4; 7 nucleotides align to TRBD1. CDR1 is SGHNT, CDR2 YYREEE, per germline (reference sequence). This CDR3 has 13 amino acids. Unmatched junction bases numbered 5, after V lost 4 bases and J lost 5 bases. CDR3 residues: CASSPTGKETQYF. The CDR3 coding sequence is TGTGCCAGCAGCCCGACAGGGAAGGAGACCCAGTACTTC.

The V gene is TRBV10-2, the J gene TRBJ2-7; 8 nucleotides align to TRBD1. V was pared by 1 base and J by 7 bases, with 9 bases of the junction left unmatched. CDR1 is WSHSY and CDR2 is SAAADI in the germline V gene. This CDR3 has 15 residues. Written as DNA, the CDR3 is TGCGCCAGCAGTGAGTACCGGGACAGGACTTGGGAGCAGTACTTC. It is translated as CASSEYRDRTWEQYF.

This clonotype came up a few times. This chain joins TRBV11-3 and TRBJ2-3; no clear D gene. CDR3 size: 14 residues. Trimming removed 5 bases from V and 2 bases from J, with 11 bases in between. Germline-derived CDR1 and CDR2 are SGHNT and YENEEA. CDR3 region: CASSVDGYTDTQYF. DNA for the CDR3: TGTGCCAGCAGCGTCGACGGGTACACAGATACGCAGTATTTT.

This clonotype was detected only a few times. The V and J genes are TRBV15 and TRBJ2-7, with 7 nucleotides matching TRBD1. CDR3 length equals 14 residues. Unmatched junction bases numbered 6, after V lost 2 bases and J lost 5 bases. CDR1 and CDR2 from the germline V gene are LNHNV and YYDKDF (reference sequence). CDR3 bases: TGTGCCACCAGCAGAAGTTCCAGGGGGAACGAGCAGTACTTC. Translating it yields CATSRSSRGNEQYF.

This chain connects TRBV5-1 to TRBJ2-3; D may be TRBD1 or TRBD2 (5 bases each). Trimming took off 0 bases at V and 8 bases at J, with 16 bases between the two ends. This CDR3 spans 15 amino acids. Germline V CDR1 and CDR2: SGHRS, YFSETQ. In nucleotides, the CDR3 is TGCGCCAGCAGCTTGGTGGGGCAGGGAGAGGGTACGCAGTATTTT. Translating it yields CASSLVGQGEGTQYF.

CDR3 in amino acids: CATSSRGSSYNEQFF. In DNA, the CDR3 is TGTGCCACCAGCAGTCGCGGTAGCTCCTACAATGAGCAGTTCTTC. V gene TRBV15 combines with J gene TRBJ2-1; the D is unclear. With 3 bases removed from V and 0 bases from J, the gap between germline ends came to 9 bases. This CDR3 comprises 15 residues. Germline assignment: CDR1 LNHNV and CDR2 YYDKDF (reference sequence).

The table lists this clonotype with a few counts. The CDR3 here is CASSPISVGTEAFF. The CDR3 nucleotides are TGTGCCAGCAGTCCCATTTCGGTGGGGACTGAAGCTTTCTTT. V gene TRBV12-3 or TRBV12-4 combines with J gene TRBJ1-1; D unresolved. The CDR3 consists of 14 residues. V lost 5 bases and J 5 bases, leaving 15 bases between the germline ends.

The sample holds a few counts of this clonotype. The chain links TRBV7-2 to TRBJ2-5; TRBD1 matches at 9 bases. The CDR3 has 15 residues. Losses at the gene ends were 5 bases for V and 4 bases for J; bases not matched to a gene: 8. CDR1 SGHTA and CDR2 FQGNSA come from the germline V gene. CDR3 loop: CASSTEGTGRETQYF. CDR3 nucleotides: TGTGCCAGCAGCACTGAAGGGACAGGGAGAGAGACCCAGTACTTC.

The sample holds a few counts of this clonotype. This chain links TRBV11-3 with TRBJ1-2; D perhaps matches TRBD1 (6 bases). The V gene's germline CDR1 is SGHNT and CDR2 YENEEA. The V gene lost 3 bases and the J gene lost 3 bases, with 17 bases spanning the gap. This CDR3 is 16 amino acids long. CDR3 nucleotides: TGTGCCAGCAGCTTTCGGGACACCGGTGGGTACTATGGCTACACCTTC. It translates to CASSFRDTGGYYGYTF.